These T cell receptor beta chains were read from a single sample in a study of blood T cell repertoires in COVID-19. Clones were sequenced by immunoSEQ multiplex PCR, and TCRdb holds only the in-frame ones, with some missing. The sample carries fewer than 350,000 clones, around 90% recorded once. The sample taken for sequencing was peripheral blood. The source is a woman aged 25 to 39 with COVID-19, enrolled during active disease. Each CDR3 is given with its conserved first and last residue. Each record gives: clone size, D gene, J gene, V gene, CDR3 protein, CDR3 DNA. A D gene is named only where the DNA matches it firmly. Clone size, where shown, is once, few, many, or a class for clones that have expanded.

clone_size: NA; d_call: NA; j_call: TRBJ2-7; v_call: TRBV5-1; cdr3_aa: CASMGLDRDEQYF; cdr3_nt: TGCGCCAGCATGGGGTTAGACAGAGACGAGCAGTACTTC
clone_size: NA; d_call: NA; j_call: TRBJ2-7; v_call: TRBV7-2; cdr3_aa: CASSHRTLNYEQYF; cdr3_nt: TGTGCCAGCAGCCATCGGACACTTAACTACGAGCAGTACTTC
clone_size: few; d_call: TRBD1; j_call: TRBJ1-2; v_call: TRBV28; cdr3_aa: CASSSPGQASLYGYTF; cdr3_nt: TGTGCCAGCAGTTCCCCCGGACAGGCGTCACTCTATGGCTACACCTTC
clone_size: NA; d_call: TRBD1; j_call: TRBJ1-4; v_call: TRBV28; cdr3_aa: CASRTGGDEKLFF; cdr3_nt: TGTGCCAGCCGGACAGGGGGCGATGAAAAACTGTTTTTT
clone_size: NA; d_call: NA; j_call: TRBJ2-7; v_call: TRBV11-1; cdr3_aa: CASSLIGDEQYF; cdr3_nt: TGTGCCAGCAGCTTAATCGGTGACGAGCAGTACTTC
clone_size: NA; d_call: NA; j_call: TRBJ2-3; v_call: TRBV15; cdr3_aa: CATSSPLGAGTDTQYF; cdr3_nt: TGTGCCACCAGCAGTCCCTTGGGGGCCGGCACAGATACGCAGTATTTT
clone_size: NA; d_call: NA; j_call: TRBJ2-1; v_call: TRBV7-2; cdr3_aa: CASSLVLATYNEQFF; cdr3_nt: TGTGCCAGCAGCTTAGTACTAGCTACCTACAATGAGCAGTTCTTC
clone_size: NA; d_call: TRBD1; j_call: TRBJ1-2; v_call: TRBV5-1; cdr3_aa: CASSLYRGDYGYTF; cdr3_nt: TGCGCCAGCAGCTTGTACAGGGGAGACTATGGCTACACCTTC
clone_size: NA; d_call: TRBD2; j_call: TRBJ2-7; v_call: TRBV4-1; cdr3_aa: CASSQPRAGGPYEQYF; cdr3_nt: TGCGCCAGCAGCCAACCTAGAGCGGGAGGGCCGTACGAGCAGTACTTC
clone_size: NA; d_call: NA; j_call: TRBJ1-5; v_call: TRBV6-1; cdr3_aa: CASSVGAAYLGSNQPQHF; cdr3_nt: TGTGCCAGCAGTGTAGGGGCAGCCTACCTGGGTAGCAATCAGCCCCAGCATTTT
clone_size: NA; d_call: TRBD2; j_call: TRBJ2-5; v_call: TRBV27; cdr3_aa: CASSGEGGETQYF; cdr3_nt: TGTGCCAGCAGTGGGGAGGGAGGAGAGACCCAGTACTTC
clone_size: NA; d_call: NA; j_call: TRBJ1-2; v_call: TRBV3-1/TRBV3-2; cdr3_aa: CASSQDLRRATHGYTF; cdr3_nt: TGTGCCAGCAGCCAAGATCTAAGGCGGGCGACACATGGCTACACCTTC
clone_size: NA; d_call: TRBD2; j_call: TRBJ2-1; v_call: TRBV16; cdr3_aa: CASSGISGRKSYNEQFF; cdr3_nt: TGTGCCAGCAGCGGCATTAGCGGGAGGAAGTCCTACAATGAGCAGTTCTTC
clone_size: NA; d_call: TRBD1; j_call: TRBJ1-4; v_call: TRBV9; cdr3_aa: CASSPGQGYEKLFF; cdr3_nt: TGTGCCAGCAGCCCGGGACAGGGGTATGAAAAACTGTTTTTT
clone_size: NA; d_call: NA; j_call: TRBJ1-5; v_call: TRBV19; cdr3_aa: CASSISRQPSNQPQHF; cdr3_nt: TGTGCCAGTAGTATTTCTAGGCAGCCTAGCAATCAGCCCCAGCATTTT
clone_size: NA; d_call: TRBD1; j_call: TRBJ2-1; v_call: TRBV5-5; cdr3_aa: CASDTGGDEQFF; cdr3_nt: TGTGCCAGCGATACAGGGGGCGATGAGCAGTTCTTC
clone_size: once; d_call: NA; j_call: TRBJ1-2; v_call: TRBV5-1; cdr3_aa: CASSTTGLGYTF; cdr3_nt: TGCGCCAGCAGCACCACAGGGTTGGGCTACACCTTC
clone_size: once; d_call: NA; j_call: TRBJ1-2; v_call: TRBV15; cdr3_aa: CATSRDNGGYTF; cdr3_nt: TGTGCCACCAGCCGGGACAACGGAGGCTACACCTTC
clone_size: NA; d_call: NA; j_call: TRBJ1-4; v_call: TRBV5-1; cdr3_aa: CASSLNRPNEKLFF; cdr3_nt: TGCGCCAGCAGCTTGAACAGACCTAATGAAAAACTGTTTTTT
clone_size: NA; d_call: TRBD2; j_call: TRBJ2-1; v_call: TRBV7-2; cdr3_aa: CASSPAGGLGLNEQFF; cdr3_nt: TGTGCCAGCAGCCCCGCGGGAGGTCTAGGGTTGAATGAGCAGTTCTTC
clone_size: many; d_call: TRBD2; j_call: TRBJ2-7; v_call: TRBV9; cdr3_aa: CASSVAAGGSEEQYF; cdr3_nt: TGTGCCAGCAGCGTAGCGGCGGGAGGATCAGAAGAGCAGTACTTC
clone_size: NA; d_call: NA; j_call: TRBJ2-5; v_call: TRBV2; cdr3_aa: CASSANRDQETQYF; cdr3_nt: TGTGCCAGCAGTGCCAACAGGGACCAAGAGACCCAGTACTTC
clone_size: NA; d_call: TRBD1; j_call: TRBJ2-7; v_call: TRBV6-6; cdr3_aa: CASSYPKQGAFEQYF; cdr3_nt: TGTGCCAGCAGTTACCCCAAGCAGGGGGCTTTCGAGCAGTACTTC
clone_size: NA; d_call: TRBD2; j_call: TRBJ2-5; v_call: TRBV5-1; cdr3_aa: CASSFNGRAGGETQYF; cdr3_nt: TGCGCCAGCAGCTTTAACGGGAGGGCCGGTGGAGAGACCCAGTACTTC
clone_size: NA; d_call: NA; j_call: TRBJ1-2; v_call: TRBV11-2; cdr3_aa: CASSLARTVYGYTF; cdr3_nt: TGTGCCAGCAGCTTAGCCCGGACAGTATATGGCTACACCTTC
clone_size: NA; d_call: NA; j_call: TRBJ1-1; v_call: TRBV28; cdr3_aa: CASSSDSLTEAFF; cdr3_nt: TGTGCCAGCAGTTCCGACAGTCTCACTGAAGCTTTCTTT
clone_size: once; d_call: TRBD1; j_call: TRBJ2-7; v_call: TRBV19; cdr3_aa: CASSMQGAGEQYF; cdr3_nt: TGTGCCAGTAGTATGCAGGGGGCGGGTGAGCAGTACTTC
clone_size: NA; d_call: TRBD1; j_call: TRBJ1-4; v_call: TRBV19; cdr3_aa: CASSISGQGTEKLFF; cdr3_nt: TGTGCCAGTAGTATCTCGGGACAGGGTACTGAAAAACTGTTTTTT
clone_size: NA; d_call: TRBD2; j_call: TRBJ2-5; v_call: TRBV5-4; cdr3_aa: CASSAGTSGRRETQYF; cdr3_nt: TGTGCCAGCAGTGCCGGGACTAGCGGGAGGAGGGAGACCCAGTACTTC
clone_size: NA; d_call: TRBD2; j_call: TRBJ2-7; v_call: TRBV7-9; cdr3_aa: CASSLGAPGGEQYF; cdr3_nt: TGTGCCAGCAGCTTAGGAGCCCCGGGAGGAGAGCAGTACTTC
clone_size: NA; d_call: TRBD2; j_call: TRBJ2-1; v_call: TRBV11-2; cdr3_aa: CAASGTSGSSSYNEQFF; cdr3_nt: TGTGCCGCCTCCGGGACTAGCGGATCGAGCTCCTACAATGAGCAGTTCTTC
clone_size: NA; d_call: NA; j_call: TRBJ2-3; v_call: TRBV25-1; cdr3_aa: CASSEGGSPDTQYF; cdr3_nt: TGTGCCAGCAGTGAAGGGGGCAGCCCTGATACGCAGTATTTT
clone_size: NA; d_call: NA; j_call: TRBJ1-4; v_call: TRBV27; cdr3_aa: CASSLRSLQRGEKLFF; cdr3_nt: TGTGCCAGCAGTTTACGATCACTTCAGCGGGGTGAAAAACTGTTTTTT